The next 22 T cell receptor beta chains were all read from a single sample in a study of breast tumors, draining lymph nodes, adjacent tissues. Samples came from axillary lymph nodes draining the breast cancer. TCRdb re-called the multiplex PCR reads through MiXCR, storing one row per CDR3 protein. The sample holds about 230,000 distinct CDR3 sequences; approximately 30% are singletons and the top ten take roughly 1.3%. The sample comprised axillary lymph node tissue. Every receptor here comes from a female donor with breast cancer. Some clones in this sample may be carry-over from other donors' samples.

As for this clonotype: This could be a read error, since a much larger clone is one nucleotide away. CDR3 in DNA: TGTGCCAGCAGCCAAGCGGCAGGGCCCTACGAGCAGTACTTC. The encoded protein is CASSQAAGPYEQYF. The chain uses TRBV3-1 and TRBJ2-7; D might be TRBD1 (5 bases). Germline CDR1 LGHDT, CDR2 YNNKEL (reference sequence). The CDR3 sequence is 14 residues long. V was clipped by 1 base and J by 2 bases, with 9 bases between them.

V usage is TRBV6-1 and J usage is TRBJ2-6, with D perhaps TRBD1 (6 bases). The germline gives CDR1 MNHNS, CDR2 SASEGT. Trimming took off 10 bases at V and 0 bases at J, with 10 bases between the two ends. This CDR3 is built from 14 residues. CDR3 nucleotide sequence: TGTGCCACCTCGACAGGCTCTGGGGCCAACGTCCTGACTTTC. Its translation: CATSTGSGANVLTF.

Ten or more counts support this clonotype. The chain has TRBV28 and TRBJ2-7; the match to TRBD1 covers 9 bases. Germline CDR1 is MDHEN and CDR2 is SYDVKM. There are 14 residues in the CDR3. The V and J ends lost 6 bases and 12 bases, in that order; junction bases with no gene match: 15. The CDR3 DNA reads as TGTGCCAGCAGGGATACCGGGACAGGGAAAGAACCGTACTTC. It translates to CASRDTGTGKEPYF.

This clonotype was seen ten or more times. The chain has TRBV20-1 and TRBJ1-5; D is unclear. Germline V gene lookup returns CDR1 DFQATT and CDR2 SNEGSKA (reference sequence). With 0 bases removed from V and 9 bases from J, the gap between germline ends came to 12 bases. The CDR3 sequence is 13 residues long. The CDR3 region has the DNA TGCAGTGCTAGAGACTCCGGCGGGAGGCCCCAGCATTTT. Amino acids: CSARDSGGRPQHF.

This clonotype came up many times. CDR3 DNA sequence: TGCGCCAGCAGCCAAGGCCTTGTCTCAGAGACCCAGTACTTC. Amino acids: CASSQGLVSETQYF. The rearrangement joins TRBV4-3 to TRBJ2-5, with unresolved D. Looked up from germline, CDR1 is LGHNA and CDR2 is YSLEER. Trimming removed 1 base at V and 4 bases at J, with 10 bases between. This CDR3 is built from 14 residues.

The chain is built from TRBV24-1 and TRBJ2-7; 8 bases match TRBD1. Germline V gene sequence: CDR1 KGHDR, CDR2 SFDVKD. The CDR3 loop spans 16 amino acids. After removal of 9 bases from V and 6 bases from J, the junction contained 18 bases not matched to a gene. For the CDR3, the DNA is TGTGCCACCGGGAGACAGGGGATATTGGGGGGACTCGAGCAGTACTTC. It yields the protein CATGRQGILGGLEQYF.

This chain links TRBV5-1 with TRBJ2-5; tentatively, D is TRBD1 (5 bases). The CDR3 sequence is 14 residues long. Germline values: CDR1 SGHRS, CDR2 YFSETQ. Trimming pared 4 bases from V and 7 bases from J, leaving 17 bases between. The CDR3 sequence is CASSALPGLGTQYF. The CDR3 DNA reads TGCGCCAGCAGCGCCCTACCAGGGTTGGGGACCCAGTACTTC.

This clonotype was counted at least ten times. The CDR3 is CASSLEGPLQGAYNSPLHF. As DNA, the CDR3 is TGTGCCAGCAGCTTAGAGGGCCCGCTTCAGGGGGCCTATAATTCACCCCTCCACTTT. This chain links TRBV7-6 with TRBJ1-6; 7 nucleotides agree with TRBD1. This CDR3 contains 19 residues. Unmatched junction bases numbered 11, after V lost 1 base and J lost 2 bases. Germline CDR1 and CDR2: SGHVS and FNYEAQ.

The chain links TRBV24-1 to TRBJ2-7; either TRBD1 or TRBD2 may supply D (5 bases each). The V gene lost 8 bases and the J gene lost 3 bases, with 13 bases spanning the gap. The CDR3 is 13 amino acids. Looked up from germline, CDR1 is KGHDR and CDR2 is SFDVKD. The CDR3 sequence: CATKRGAYYEQYF. CDR3 DNA sequence: TGTGCCACCAAGAGGGGCGCCTACTACGAGCAGTACTTC.

This clonotype has only a few counts. The V gene is TRBV28, the J gene TRBJ1-2; D is ambiguous. The CDR3 is made up of 12 amino acids. CDR1 is MDHEN, CDR2 SYDVKM, per germline. CDR3 nucleotides: TGTGCGGTGGAGTACTCTAACTATGGCTACACCTTC. Protein product: CAVEYSNYGYTF.

The chain is built from TRBV11-3 and TRBJ1-4, with D uncertain. The CDR3 is 14 amino acids. V was clipped by 3 bases and J by 12 bases, with 17 bases between them. In germline, CDR1 is SGHNT, CDR2 YENEEA. CDR3 sequence: CASSLYWTGEELFF. The DNA for the CDR3 is TGTGCCAGCAGCTTGTACTGGACCGGGGAGGAACTGTTTTTT.

The sample holds many counts of this clonotype. This chain's CDR3 is CSAREGPNIQYF. In DNA, the CDR3 is TGCAGTGCTAGAGAGGGGCCCAACATTCAGTACTTC. The chain uses TRBV20-1 and TRBJ2-4, with a weak D call TRBD1 (5 bases). This CDR3 has 12 residues. V lost 0 bases to trimming and J lost 7 bases, with 7 bases between them. Looked up from germline, CDR1 is DFQATT and CDR2 is SNEGSKA (reference sequence).

The chain's CDR3 is CASKSTGPLGTQYF. The CDR3 DNA is TGTGCCAGCAAATCGACAGGGCCCCTCGGGACCCAGTACTTC. The chain recombines TRBV12-3 or TRBV12-4 with TRBJ2-5, with 7 bases lining up with TRBD1. The junction had 12 bases not matched to a gene; V was cut back by 7 bases and J by 7 bases. The CDR3 loop spans 14 amino acids.

Notes on this clonotype: A much larger clone lies a single base off, so this may be a read error. This chain uses TRBV10-2 with TRBJ2-7, with unresolved D. V lost 3 bases and J 5 bases, leaving 5 bases between the germline ends. The CDR3 totals 11 residues. Germline V gene data show CDR1 as WSHSY and CDR2 as SAAADI. The CDR3 DNA follows: TGCGCCAGCAGTGACCCAGACGAGCAGTACTTC. It is translated as CASSDPDEQYF.

The rearrangement uses TRBV7-9 and TRBJ1-1; D possibly corresponds to TRBD1 (6 bases). The CDR3 sequence is 14 residues long. The V gene lost 3 bases and the J gene lost 4 bases, with 12 bases spanning the gap. Germline-derived CDR1 and CDR2 are SEHNR and FQNEAQ (reference sequence). The CDR3 bases are TGTGCCAGCAGCTTCCGCAACAGGGTCACTGAAGCTTTCTTT. Protein sequence: CASSFRNRVTEAFF.

At least ten counts were recorded for this clonotype. V is TRBV7-9 and J is TRBJ1-4, with D hard to call. CDR1 and CDR2 (germline): SEHNR, FQNEAQ (reference sequence). This CDR3 is built from 15 residues. V shed 1 base and J shed 7 bases, with 13 bases lying between them. CDR3 loop: CASSLVGGLGEKLFF. DNA of the CDR3: TGTGCCAGCAGCTTAGTAGGTGGGCTTGGTGAAAAACTGTTTTTT.

This clonotype has only a few counts. Being one base from a much bigger clone, this may be a read error. This chain connects TRBV5-1 to TRBJ1-4; D may be TRBD1 (5 bases). This CDR3 is built from 13 residues. Germline CDR1 and CDR2: SGHRS and YFSETQ. CDR3 loop: CASRGGANENLFF. The CDR3 DNA is TGCGCCAGCAGGGGAGGGGCCAATGAAAACCTGTTTTTT.

In its sample, this clonotype was seen many times. This chain links TRBV12-3 or TRBV12-4 with TRBJ2-2; D is perhaps TRBD1 or TRBD2 (7 bases each). There are 21 residues in the CDR3. Trimming pared 8 bases from V and 1 base from J, leaving 32 bases between. In nucleotides, the CDR3 is TGTGCCAGCCATACTTATGACCCTCCCCAGGGGGGGAGGGTGAACACCGGGGAGCTGTTTTTT. It translates to CASHTYDPPQGGRVNTGELFF.

This clonotype was counted at least ten times. V gene TRBV5-5 combines with J gene TRBJ1-3; D remains unclear. This CDR3 comprises 16 residues. The germline V gene has CDR1 SGHKS and CDR2 YYEKEE (reference sequence). V was cut by 9 bases and J by 0 bases, with 19 bases left in between. The DNA of the CDR3 is TGTGCCACCGAACCCGGGTACCAGAGCTCTGGAAACACCATATATTTT. The encoded protein is CATEPGYQSSGNTIYF.

This clonotype was picked up a small number of times. The CDR3 DNA reads TGTGCCAGCAGTTTTCGAGGTAGCGGCACTTACCAAGAGACCCAGTACTTC. As protein: CASSFRGSGTYQETQYF. V and J are TRBV28 and TRBJ2-5; D perhaps matches TRBD2 (6 bases). V lost 3 bases, J lost 0 bases, and 17 bases lay in between. From germline, CDR1 is MDHEN and CDR2 SYDVKM. The length of the CDR3 is 17 residues.

With respect to this clonotype: The junction departs from the called germline gene at one end, perhaps through a read error. The CDR3, as DNA: TGCAGTGCCCCTCAGGGTTCTAGCAATCCGCCCCAGCATTTT. This codes for CSAPQGSSNPPQHF. The chain carries TRBV20-1 and TRBJ1-5, with D tentatively TRBD1 (5 bases). Germline V lookup: CDR1 DFQATT, CDR2 SNEGSKA (reference sequence). The CDR3 spans 14 residues.

This chain links TRBV15 with TRBJ1-5, with D hard to call. Germline values: CDR1 LNHNV, CDR2 YYDKDF (reference sequence). V lost 1 base, J lost 13 bases, and 11 bases lay in between. CDR3 size: 12 residues. This CDR3 reads CATSRVLGPQHF. The DNA of the CDR3 is TGTGCCACCAGCAGAGTCTTAGGACCACAGCATTTT. The entire variable domain, with the rest obtained from reference TRBV15 and TRBJ1-5, is as follows: DAMVIQNPRYQVTQFGKPVTLSCSQTLNHNVMYWYQQKSSQAPKLLFHYYDKDFNNEADTPDNFQSRRPNTSFCFLDIRSPGLGDTAMYLCATSRVLGPQHFGDGTRLSIL.